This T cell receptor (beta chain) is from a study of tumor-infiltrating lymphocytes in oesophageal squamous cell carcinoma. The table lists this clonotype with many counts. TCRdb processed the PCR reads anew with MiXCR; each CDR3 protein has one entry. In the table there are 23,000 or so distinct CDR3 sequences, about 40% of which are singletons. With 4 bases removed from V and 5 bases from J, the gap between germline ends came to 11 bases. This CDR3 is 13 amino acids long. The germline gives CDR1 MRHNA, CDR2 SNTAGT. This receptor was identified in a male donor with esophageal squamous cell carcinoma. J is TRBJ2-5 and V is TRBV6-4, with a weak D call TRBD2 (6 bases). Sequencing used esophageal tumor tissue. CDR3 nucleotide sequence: TGTGCCAGCAGTGGAACCGGGGGTGAGACCCAGTACTTC. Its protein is CASSGTGGETQYF.